A single sample gave rise to the 3 T cell receptor beta chains below, sequenced in a study of cytomegalovirus exposure and HLA in healthy donors. The PCR ran on 60 Vbeta and 13 Jbeta primers. Libraries were prepared by immunoSEQ multiplex PCR; TCRdb keeps only in-frame clonotypes and omits some of them. The data show fewer than 130,000 clones, 76% seen once. The specimen sequenced was PBMCs. The receptors stem from a man aged 25 to 40 in good health and CMV-seropositive.

This chain joins TRBV7-7 and TRBJ1-6, with TRBD1 matching over 8 bases. The V gene's germline CDR1 is SSHAT and CDR2 FNYEAQ (reference sequence). V dropped 4 bases and J dropped 10; count of bases not matched to a gene: 3. The CDR3 is 13 amino acids. The CDR3 region has the DNA TGTGCCAGCAGCTACGGACAGGGATCACCCCTCCACTTT. Its protein product is CASSYGQGSPLHF.

This clone showed up just a few times. The rearrangement links TRBV7-9 to TRBJ1-1; 7 bases match TRBD1. The CDR3 totals 14 residues. Trimming at V came to 5 bases and at J to 4 bases, leaving 7 bases not matched to a gene. CDR1 is SEHNR and CDR2 is FQNEAQ in the germline V gene (reference sequence). CDR3 loop: CASSTTGEGTEAFF. The DNA of the CDR3 is TGTGCCAGCAGCACCACAGGGGAAGGCACTGAAGCTTTCTTT.

This rearrangement joins TRBV7-9 to TRBJ1-1, with 8 bases aligning to TRBD1. This CDR3 contains 15 residues. Germline CDR1 SEHNR, CDR2 FQNEAQ (reference sequence). The V gene end was trimmed by 4 bases and the J gene end by 4 bases; junction bases not matched to a gene: 8. CDR3 sequence: CASSSRQGLGTEAFF. As DNA, the CDR3 is TGTGCCAGCAGCTCCCGACAGGGGTTGGGCACTGAAGCTTTCTTT.